This is a list of T cell receptor beta chains from one sample in a study of vaccination and CD4 T cells after COVID-19. TCRdb reprocessed the PCR reads via MiXCR and lists one record per CDR3 protein. Of 20,000 to 25,000 distinct CDR3 sequences listed, approximately 62% are singletons. No cognate antigen is known for these TCRs. The sequencing sample was made of CD4+ T cells from blood, cultured in vitro. The receptors originated from a human donor who had recovered from COVID-19. Each CDR3 is given with its conserved first and last residue. Fields, in order: V gene, CDR3 protein.

>TRBV7-9
CASSLGVTGNTIYF
>TRBV20-1
CSARVVAKNIQYF
>TRBV20-1
CSARKENTEAFF
>TRBV7-2
CASSLAPAVGGFEQYF
>TRBV28
CASKPGRYGYTF
>TRBV5-1
CASSFGQYGYTF
>TRBV2
CASSGRGGYTF
>TRBV7-2
CASSDPGTGGNSPLHF
>TRBV19
CASSTEGKNYGYTF
>TRBV5-5
CASSSDSGSSYNEQFF
>TRBV20-1
CSARDPLSGRWGETQYF
>TRBV19
CASSGRYTEAFF
>TRBV7-3
CASSLSPWTGEAFF
>TRBV20-1
CSASPGLGPETQYF
>TRBV2
CASTGDSYEQYF
>TRBV7-9
CASSLGTRETQYF
>TRBV28
CASSRGRINEKLFF
>TRBV5-1
CASSLVRGVVTEAFF
>TRBV7-2
CASTLNREYGYTF
>TRBV6-5
CASSYLGQGNNSPLHF
>TRBV12-3/TRBV12-4
CASRRTVSYEQYF
>TRBV10-2
CASSESGFNQPQHF
>TRBV30
CAWRWFRGRRDTEAFF
>TRBV10-3
CAISENLGGRYNSPLHF
>TRBV7-2
CASSLGGLTYEQYF
>TRBV19
CASSIGMVPSNQPQHF
>TRBV7-2
CASSLRTGNSQPQHF
>TRBV20-1
CSARSGLSSTDTQYF
>TRBV20-1
CSARGRDRPDTEAFF
>TRBV5-1
CASRLGAATEAFF
>TRBV7-2
CASSSTSGTGGKTQYF
>TRBV20-1
CSARDRGLLNTEAFF
>TRBV19
CASSIWPRDREPQETQYF
>TRBV7-2
CASSLWTGDVGRYTF
>TRBV19
CASSKVVSYEQYF
>TRBV11-3
CASSLVFGGWTEAFF
>TRBV7-9
CASSLGQNTGELFF
>TRBV6-2/TRBV6-3
CASSYSTGNTIYF
>TRBV11-3
CASSLPGGSSYNEQFF
>TRBV11-3
CASSRSTGALEETQYF
>TRBV20-1
CSAANRRSTNEKLFF
>TRBV15
CATSRDRKGTDGWLFF
>TRBV11-3
CASSADRYEQYF
>TRBV6-5
CASSYTLNTEAFF
>TRBV30
CAWSGQGNEQYF
>TRBV7-2
CASSLASGSPQPQHF